This T cell receptor (beta chain) stems from a study of shared clonotypes between healthy human individuals. Across the whole study: There were three CD4 naive, three CD4 memory, two CD8 naive and one CD8 memory plates per donor.

Study-wide results and limits: Naive subsets generally exceeded memory subsets in estimated richness.

Some clones are missing from TCRdb's copy, which holds only in-frame ones; the method was immunoSEQ multiplex PCR. The data show about 2.1 million clones, around 93% seen once. As for this clone: Its antigen is unidentified.

Naivety among CD8 cells was defined by CD45RO negativity and positive CCR7 selection, thereby excluding terminally differentiated effector memory CD45RA+ cells. This clonotype was sampled from a man aged 18 to 29 in good health. Some clones in this sample may be carry-over from other donors' samples. The specimen sequenced was naive CD8+ T cells from PBMCs.

The CDR3 loop reads CASSATTSGGANVLTF. CDR3 bases: TGTGCCAGCAGCGCCACAACTTCGGGCGGGGCCAACGTCCTGACTTTC. The chain links TRBV7-9 to TRBJ2-6; D is unclear. Germline V gives CDR1 SEHNR, CDR2 FQNEAQ (reference sequence). The V and J ends lost 5 bases and 4 bases respectively, with 15 bases between them. This CDR3 comprises 16 residues. Variable domain in full (rest from reference TRBV7-9 and TRBJ2-6): DTGVSQNPRHKITKRGQNVTFRCDPISEHNRLYWYRQTLGQGPEFLTYFQNEAQLEKSRLLSDRFSAERPKGSFSTLEIQRTEQGDSAMYLCASSATTSGGANVLTFGAGSRLTVL.